This T cell receptor beta chain comes out of a study of regulatory T cells in long-lasting Graves disease. This clonotype showed up just a few times. Its target is unknown. Building the TCR beta libraries relied on iRepertoire HTBI primers, and CDR3 regions underwent Arm-PCR. TCRdb re-derived calls from the multiplex PCR reads in MiXCR, one entry per CDR3 protein. The profile shows roughly 450,000 distinct CDR3 sequences, less than 25% of them singletons. The study, taken as a whole, reports: Compared with new cases, persistent Graves' patients showed reduced TCR diversity. Small sample size may have lowered accuracy.

This sample's time point: persistent/refractory GD, antithyroid drugs over 5 years with positive TRAb. RNA extracted from PBMCs served as the sequencing template. From an endocrinology department in Xi'an, China, came the patients. This TCR came from a female donor with Graves disease. Specimen: peripheral blood mononuclear cells (PBMCs), collected when the disease was refractory, from a patient treated with antithyroid drugs.

As DNA, the CDR3 is TGTGCCAGCAGCCGGACAGGGGGCAGCAATCAGCCCCAGCATTTT. Protein: CASSRTGGSNQPQHF. This chain connects TRBV3-1 to TRBJ1-5; 11 bases agree with TRBD1. V trimming: 4 bases; J trimming: 1 base; junction bases outside the gene matches: 0. This CDR3 spans 15 amino acids. CDR1 and CDR2 from the germline V gene are LGHDT and YNNKEL (reference sequence).